Listed below are T cell receptor beta chains from one sample, sequenced in a study of shared clonotypes between healthy human individuals. Clones were read by immunoSEQ multiplex PCR, and TCRdb kept only the in-frame ones, dropping some. The sample has more than 2,000,000 clones, roughly 93% seen once. Source material: naive CD4+ T cells from PBMCs. All receptors come from a man younger than 35 in good health. Some clones in this sample may be carry-over from other donors' samples. Each CDR3 is given with its conserved first and last residue. A D gene is named only where the DNA matches it firmly. The size of a clone is reported for some rows only, either as once, few or many, or as a class for expanded clones.

abundance	v_gene	d_gene	j_gene	CDR3aa	CDR3nt
NA	TRBV9	NA	TRBJ1-1	CASSVAAVQNTEAFF	TGTGCCAGCAGCGTAGCGGCAGTGCAGAACACTGAAGCTTTCTTT
NA	TRBV5-4	TRBD1	TRBJ2-7	CASSARTGTGKDYEQYF	TGTGCCAGCAGCGCACGCACCGGGACAGGGAAGGACTACGAGCAGTACTTC
NA	TRBV4-3	TRBD1	TRBJ2-7	CASSHRTGDYEQYF	TGCGCCAGCAGCCACCGGACAGGGGACTACGAGCAGTACTTC
NA	TRBV27	TRBD2	TRBJ2-5	CASSLSSGKQETQYF	TGTGCCAGCAGTTTATCCAGCGGGAAACAAGAGACCCAGTACTTC
NA	TRBV28	NA	TRBJ2-3	CASSIQGYTQYF	TGTGCCAGCAGTATACAGGGCTATACGCAGTATTTT
NA	TRBV11-3	NA	TRBJ1-1	CASSLEGGDTEAFF	TGTGCCAGCAGCTTAGAAGGTGGAGACACTGAAGCTTTCTTT
NA	TRBV18	NA	TRBJ2-5	CASSPNGGSRETQYF	TGTGCCAGCTCACCCAACGGCGGCAGCCGGGAGACCCAGTACTTC
NA	TRBV18	TRBD1	TRBJ2-7	CASSRGTGGYEQYF	TGTGCCAGCTCACGTGGGACAGGGGGCTACGAGCAGTACTTC
NA	TRBV4-1	NA	TRBJ2-5	CASSQEAGAGETQYF	TGCGCCAGCAGCCAAGAAGCAGGGGCCGGAGAGACCCAGTACTTC
NA	TRBV11-2	NA	TRBJ2-7	CASSLVGGSYEQYF	TGTGCCAGCAGCTTAGTTGGGGGGTCCTACGAGCAGTACTTC
NA	TRBV6-1	NA	TRBJ1-5	CSTGGSQPQHF	TGTAGTACTGGGGGGAGTCAGCCCCAGCATTTT
NA	TRBV7-8	TRBD2	TRBJ2-7	CATTGLAVLSYEQYF	TGTGCCACCACGGGACTAGCGGTTCTCTCCTACGAGCAGTACTTC
NA	TRBV10-3	NA	TRBJ2-3	CATQDLGTDTQYF	TGTGCCACCCAGGATTTAGGGACAGATACGCAGTATTTT
NA	TRBV7-8	NA	TRBJ2-1	CASSFSGRNEQFF	TGTGCCAGCAGCTTCTCAGGTAGGAATGAGCAGTTCTTC
NA	TRBV6-5	NA	TRBJ2-1	CASSGGVGEQFF	TGTGCCAGCAGTGGGGGAGTGGGTGAGCAGTTCTTC
NA	TRBV15	NA	TRBJ2-4	CATSDRLAKNIQYF	TGTGCCACCAGCGACAGGTTAGCCAAAAACATTCAGTACTTC
few	TRBV5-1	NA	TRBJ1-1	CASSFRQAAGNTEAFF	TGCGCCAGCAGCTTTAGACAGGCCGCGGGGAACACTGAAGCTTTCTTT
NA	TRBV5-1	TRBD1	TRBJ2-4	CASSLGQGPKNIQYF	TGCGCCAGCAGCTTGGGACAGGGACCCAAAAACATTCAGTACTTC
NA	TRBV7-9	NA	TRBJ1-5	CASSSDTQPQHF	TGTGCCAGCAGCTCCGACACCCAGCCCCAGCATTTT
NA	TRBV5-1	NA	TRBJ2-1	CASSLVVSSYNEQFF	TGCGCCAGCAGCTTGGTAGTGAGCTCCTACAATGAGCAGTTCTTC